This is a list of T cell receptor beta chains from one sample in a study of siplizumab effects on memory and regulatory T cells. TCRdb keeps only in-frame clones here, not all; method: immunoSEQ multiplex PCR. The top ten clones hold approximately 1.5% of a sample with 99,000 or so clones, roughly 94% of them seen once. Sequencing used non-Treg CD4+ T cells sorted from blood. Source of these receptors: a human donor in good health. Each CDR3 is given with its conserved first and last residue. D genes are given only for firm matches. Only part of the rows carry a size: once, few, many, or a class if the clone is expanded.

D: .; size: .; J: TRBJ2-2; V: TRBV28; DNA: TGTGCCAGCACTGTAAGTGGAAACACCGGGGAGCTGTTTTTT; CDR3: CASTVSGNTGELFF
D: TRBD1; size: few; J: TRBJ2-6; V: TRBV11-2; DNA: TGTGCCAGCAGCGTATCGACAGGGAGACTGCTTTCTGGGGCCAACGTCCTGACTTTC; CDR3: CASSVSTGRLLSGANVLTF
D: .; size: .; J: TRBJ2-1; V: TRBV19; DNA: TGTGCCAGTAGTATAGTTGACGGGTACAATGAGCAGTTCTTC; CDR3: CASSIVDGYNEQFF
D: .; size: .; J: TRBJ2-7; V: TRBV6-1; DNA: TGTGCCAGCACCCTTACCCCCATCGTGGAGTTC; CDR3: CASTLTPIVEF
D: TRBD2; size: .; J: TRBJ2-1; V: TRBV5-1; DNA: TGCGCCAGCGGGGAGGTAGCGGGAGAGGGCAATGAGCAGTTCTTC; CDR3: CASGEVAGEGNEQFF
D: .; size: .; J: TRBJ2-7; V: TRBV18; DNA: TGTGCCAGTTCTCCAGGCCTCGTGCCCTACGAGCAGTACTTC; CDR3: CASSPGLVPYEQYF
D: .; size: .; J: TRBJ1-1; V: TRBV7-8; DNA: TGTGCCAGCAGCTTAGCGGGTTACAAGGGCCGGATGAACACTGAAGCTTTCTTT; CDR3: CASSLAGYKGRMNTEAFF
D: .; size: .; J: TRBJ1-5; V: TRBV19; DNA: TGTGCCAGTAGTATTAATTCCGGCCGCCAGCCCCAGCATTTT; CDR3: CASSINSGRQPQHF
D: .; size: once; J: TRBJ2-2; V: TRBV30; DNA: TGTGCCTGCCAGCGGGCGAACACCGGGGAGCTGTTTTTT; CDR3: CACQRANTGELFF
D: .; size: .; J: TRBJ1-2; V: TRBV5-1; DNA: TGCGCCAGCAGCAGGGGACCGACCTATGGCTACACCTTC; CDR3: CASSRGPTYGYTF
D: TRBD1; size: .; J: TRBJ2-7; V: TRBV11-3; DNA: TGTGCCAGCAGCAAAGGGACAGCCTACGAGCAGTACTTC; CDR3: CASSKGTAYEQYF
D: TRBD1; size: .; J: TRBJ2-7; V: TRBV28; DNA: TGTGCCAGCAGTGAACCCTGGACAGGGCAGAACGAGCAGTACTTC; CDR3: CASSEPWTGQNEQYF
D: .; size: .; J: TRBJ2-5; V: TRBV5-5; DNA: TGTGCCAGCAGCCTGATACAGGGCCCGGAGACCCAGTACTTC; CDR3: CASSLIQGPETQYF
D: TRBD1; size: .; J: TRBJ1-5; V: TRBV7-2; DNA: TGTGCCAGCAGCCCCCCACGACAGGGCCCCCAGCATTTT; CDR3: CASSPPRQGPQHF
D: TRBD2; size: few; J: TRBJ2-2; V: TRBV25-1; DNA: TGTGCCAGCAGTGGTGGGAGGGCCTTGAACACCGGGGAGCTGTTTTTT; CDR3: CASSGGRALNTGELFF
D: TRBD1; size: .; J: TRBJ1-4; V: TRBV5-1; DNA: TGCGCCAGCGGGACAGGGGGCAACCAAATAGGTGAAAAACTGTTTTTT; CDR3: CASGTGGNQIGEKLFF
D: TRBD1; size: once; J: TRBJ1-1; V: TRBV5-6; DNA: TGTGCCAGCAGTCCAACAGGGGGGAACACTGAAGCTTTCTTT; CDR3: CASSPTGGNTEAFF
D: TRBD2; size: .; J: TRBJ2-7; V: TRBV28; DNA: TGTGCCAGCAGTTTTGTCGGCGGGAGAGGCGAGCAGTACTTC; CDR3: CASSFVGGRGEQYF
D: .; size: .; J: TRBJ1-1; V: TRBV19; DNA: TGTGCCAGTAGTATTTCCCATCTTCAGGCCTTTGCGTCGAACACTGAAGCTTTCTTT; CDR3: CASSISHLQAFASNTEAFF
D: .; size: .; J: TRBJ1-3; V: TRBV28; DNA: TGTGCCAGCACCTTGGAATTCTCTGGAAACACCATATATTTT; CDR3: CASTLEFSGNTIYF
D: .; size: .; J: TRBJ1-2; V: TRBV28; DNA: TGTGCCAGCAGTTTAGCCCAACGTAACTATGGCTACACCTTC; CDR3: CASSLAQRNYGYTF
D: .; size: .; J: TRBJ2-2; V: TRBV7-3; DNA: TGTGCCAGCAGCCCTATAGGGGGTCCGCAGGTCGCCGGGGAGCTGTTTTTT; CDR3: CASSPIGGPQVAGELFF
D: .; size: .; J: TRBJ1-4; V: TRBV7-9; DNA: TGTGCCAGCAGCTCCCAGGGGTTGTCTAATGAAAAACTGTTTTTT; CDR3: CASSSQGLSNEKLFF
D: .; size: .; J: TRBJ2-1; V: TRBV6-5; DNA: TGTGCCAGCAGTTACTCGAGATTTGGAGACAATGAGCAGTTCTTC; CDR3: CASSYSRFGDNEQFF
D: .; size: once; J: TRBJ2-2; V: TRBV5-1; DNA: TGCGCCAGCAGCTTGGGAGTTGACGGGGAGCTGTTTTTT; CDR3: CASSLGVDGELFF
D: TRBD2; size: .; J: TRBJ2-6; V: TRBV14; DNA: TGTGCCAGCAGCCTCCTAGCGGGAGTCCACTCTGGGGCCAACGTCCTGACTTTC; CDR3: CASSLLAGVHSGANVLTF
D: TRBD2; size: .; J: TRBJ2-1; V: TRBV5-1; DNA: TGCGCCAGCAGTCCCGGGACTAGCCGGACCTACAATGAGCAGTTCTTC; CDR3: CASSPGTSRTYNEQFF
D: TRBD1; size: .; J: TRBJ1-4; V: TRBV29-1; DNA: TGCAGCGCAACAGGGGGGACTAATGAAAAACTGTTTTTT; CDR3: CSATGGTNEKLFF
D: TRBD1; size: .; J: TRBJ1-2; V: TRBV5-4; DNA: TGTGCCAGCAGCTGGGGACAGGGTAACTATGGCTACACCTTC; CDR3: CASSWGQGNYGYTF
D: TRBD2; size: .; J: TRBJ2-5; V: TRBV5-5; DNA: TGTGCCAGCAGCCGGGGGACTAGCGGGCCTCAAGAGACCCAGTACTTC; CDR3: CASSRGTSGPQETQYF
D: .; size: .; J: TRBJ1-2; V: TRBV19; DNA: TGTGCCAGTAGACCAGGACACTCCGGGCGCGGTGGCTACACCTTC; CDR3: CASRPGHSGRGGYTF
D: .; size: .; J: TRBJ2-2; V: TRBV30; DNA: TGTGCCTGGAGCCCCCTCGGGGAGCTGTTTTTT; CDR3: CAWSPLGELFF
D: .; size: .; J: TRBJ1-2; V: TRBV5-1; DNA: TGCGCCAGCAGCTCCGGGTCGAAGGGAGGCTACACCTTC; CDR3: CASSSGSKGGYTF
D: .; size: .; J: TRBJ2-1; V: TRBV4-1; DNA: TGCGCCAGCAGCCAGCTTCTAGGGGACGAGCAGTTCTTC; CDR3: CASSQLLGDEQFF
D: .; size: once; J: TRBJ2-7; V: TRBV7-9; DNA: TGTGCCAGCAGCCGCCTAGCTCTTCCCTACGAGCAGTACTTC; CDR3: CASSRLALPYEQYF
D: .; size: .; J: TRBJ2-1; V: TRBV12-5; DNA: TGTGCTAGTGGTTTGGTCGGGGCAGGGAATGAGCAGTTCTTC; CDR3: CASGLVGAGNEQFF
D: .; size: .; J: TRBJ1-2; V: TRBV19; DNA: TGTGCCAGTAGTATTCGGGGGGGAGGTCATGGCTACACCTTC; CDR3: CASSIRGGGHGYTF
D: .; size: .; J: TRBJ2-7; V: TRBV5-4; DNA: TGTGCCAGCAGCTCAACCGTTTATGGGGAGCAGTACTTC; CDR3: CASSSTVYGEQYF
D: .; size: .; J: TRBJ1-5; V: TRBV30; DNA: TGTGCCTGGAGTAATCAGTATAGCAATCAGCCCCAGCATTTT; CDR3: CAWSNQYSNQPQHF
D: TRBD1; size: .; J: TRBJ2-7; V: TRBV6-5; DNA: TGTGCCAGCACAACCACCGGGACAGGGTCCTACGAGCAGTACTTC; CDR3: CASTTTGTGSYEQYF
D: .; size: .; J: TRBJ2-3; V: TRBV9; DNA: TGTGCCAGCAGCCCCTACGAGGGGACGGGAGGCACAGATACGCAGTATTTT; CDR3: CASSPYEGTGGTDTQYF
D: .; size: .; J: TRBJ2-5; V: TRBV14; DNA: TGTGCCAGCAGCCAGGGGGGACCGTTTTTCGAGACCCAGTACTTC; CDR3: CASSQGGPFFETQYF
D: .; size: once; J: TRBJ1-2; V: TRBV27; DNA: TGTGCCAGCAGTTTTGAGTTCCCCTCAGTAACGGGCTACACCTTC; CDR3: CASSFEFPSVTGYTF
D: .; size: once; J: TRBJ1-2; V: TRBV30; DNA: TGTGCCTCCCCAGGGAACGCTTATGGCTACACCTTC; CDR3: CASPGNAYGYTF
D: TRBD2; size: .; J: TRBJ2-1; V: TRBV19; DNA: TGTGCCAGTAATAAGGCCCTAGCGGGGGCCCATAAGCAGTTCTTC; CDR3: CASNKALAGAHKQFF
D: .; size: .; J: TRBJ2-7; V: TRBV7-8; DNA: TGTGCCAGCAGCTTAGAGGGCCAGGGCCCCTCCTACGAGCAGTACTTC; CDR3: CASSLEGQGPSYEQYF
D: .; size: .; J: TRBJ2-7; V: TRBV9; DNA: TGTGCCAGCAGCGGACCCTCTCCCCCGTACGAGCAGTACTTC; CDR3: CASSGPSPPYEQYF
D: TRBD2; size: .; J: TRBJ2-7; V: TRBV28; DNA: TGTGCCAGCAGAACTCGGACTAGCGGGTACAAGTACGAGCAGTACTTC; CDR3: CASRTRTSGYKYEQYF
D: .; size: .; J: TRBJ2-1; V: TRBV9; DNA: TGTGCCAGCAGCGTAGATCAGAGCTCCTACAATGAGCAGTTCTTC; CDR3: CASSVDQSSYNEQFF
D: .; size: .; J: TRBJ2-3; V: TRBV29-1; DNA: TGCAGCGTTGAACTGAATAGGGGGTTAAGCACAGATACGCAGTATTTT; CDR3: CSVELNRGLSTDTQYF
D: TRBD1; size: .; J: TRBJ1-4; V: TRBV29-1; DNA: TGCAGCGTTGAACTAGAGGGGGCCCGCGAAAAACTGTTTTTT; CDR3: CSVELEGAREKLFF
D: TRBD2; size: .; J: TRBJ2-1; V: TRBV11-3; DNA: TGTGCCAGCAGCTTAGATAGAGCGACTAGCGGGAAGGGCACCTACAATGAGCAGTTCTTC; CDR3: CASSLDRATSGKGTYNEQFF
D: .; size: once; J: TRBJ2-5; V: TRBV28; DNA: TGTGCCAGCAGGCAACGGCTGGGTTCAAGGGGGACGTACTTC; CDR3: CASRQRLGSRGTYF
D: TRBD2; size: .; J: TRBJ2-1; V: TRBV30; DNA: TGTGCCTGGAGAATTCTAGCGGGAGCCCACTACAATGAGCAGTTCTTC; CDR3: CAWRILAGAHYNEQFF
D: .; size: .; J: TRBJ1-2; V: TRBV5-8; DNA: TGTGCCAGCAGCTTACGAGGGGAGTATGGCTACACCTTC; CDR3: CASSLRGEYGYTF
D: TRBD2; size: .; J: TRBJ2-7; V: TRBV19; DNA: TGTGCCAGTAGTAAAGCTGGGTTCGGGGGGGAGCAGTACTTC; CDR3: CASSKAGFGGEQYF